These 11 T cell receptor beta chains originate from one sample sequenced in a study of cytomegalovirus exposure and HLA in healthy donors. 60 Vbeta and 13 Jbeta primers were used in PCR. This table comes from immunoSEQ multiplex PCR, and its TCRdb copy is limited to in-frame clones, with some not included. The sample carries under 95,000 clones, under 9% recorded once. Sequencing was performed on PBMCs. The source is a man aged 45 to 65 in good health and CMV-seronegative.

This chain uses TRBV5-4 with TRBJ2-1; 11 positions match TRBD2. J lost 2 bases, V lost 3 bases, and 13 bases had no gene match. Germline CDR1 reads SGHNT; CDR2 reads YYREEE (reference sequence). CDR3 length equals 19 residues. The CDR3 here is CASSSPGLAVGMAYNEQFF. DNA for the CDR3: TGTGCCAGCAGCTCTCCGGGACTAGCGGTGGGGATGGCCTACAATGAGCAGTTCTTC.

The V gene is TRBV9, the J gene TRBJ2-7, with 10 bases lining up with TRBD1. The V segment lost 0 bases and the J segment 6 bases; nucleotides outside the gene matches: 3. Germline V gene lookup returns CDR1 SGDLS and CDR2 YYNGEE. The CDR3 consists of 14 residues. The DNA for the CDR3 is TGTGCCAGCAGCGTAGGACAGGGGGCGCTCGAGCAGTACTTC. Translation gives CASSVGQGALEQYF.

This clone has more than one count but fewer than ten. The chain recombines TRBV28 with TRBJ1-1; TRBD1 matches at 8 bases. The germline V gene encodes CDR1 MDHEN and CDR2 SYDVKM. There are 18 residues in the CDR3. V trimming: 4 bases; J trimming: 1 base; junction bases outside the gene matches: 14. Here the CDR3 DNA reads TGTGCCAGCAGTTCACGGACAGGGTATTTCGAGGGGAACACTGAAGCTTTCTTT. This encodes CASSSRTGYFEGNTEAFF.

The chain recombines TRBV29-1 with TRBJ2-3, with 10 bases that match TRBD2. CDR1 is SQVTM, CDR2 ANQGSEA, per germline. CDR3 length equals 18 residues. The V segment lost 7 bases and the J segment 7 bases; nucleotides outside the gene matches: 23. DNA for the CDR3: TGCAGCGCCCTGGACAGGGATCCTCTAGCGGGAGTAGCACATACGCAGTATTTT. Its translation: CSALDRDPLAGVAHTQYF.

The chain uses TRBV9 and TRBJ2-7; 8 bases are a match to TRBD2. Germline trimming cut 0 bases from V and 4 bases from J; bases unmatched to any gene: 3. This CDR3 is built from 14 residues. CDR1 is SGDLS, CDR2 YYNGEE, per germline. In nucleotides, the CDR3 is TGTGCCAGCAGCGTAGGCGGGGGGAATTACGAGCAGTACTTC. Translating it yields CASSVGGGNYEQYF.

This sequence joins TRBV4-2 and TRBJ2-7, with 9 nucleotides matching TRBD2. J was trimmed by 2 bases and V by 0 bases; bases with no gene match: 11. This CDR3 has 18 residues. Germline V gives CDR1 LGHNA, CDR2 YNFKEQ. The CDR3, as DNA: TGTGCCAGCAGCCAAGATCTAGGGCTAGCGGGGACAGCCTACGAGCAGTACTTC. It translates to CASSQDLGLAGTAYEQYF.

This clone was seen only a few times. Sequence at one end of the junction differs from germline and may be a read error. The chain carries TRBV11-1 and TRBJ1-1; 12 nucleotides agree with TRBD1. From germline, CDR1 is SGHAT and CDR2 FQDESV (reference sequence). The CDR3 runs 13 residues. The CDR3 sequence is CASSLQTGQGASF. CDR3 coding DNA: TGTGCCAGCAGCCTCCAAACGGGACAGGGGGCCTCGTTT.

The V call is TRBV7-2, the J call TRBJ2-1, with 8 bases fitting TRBD2. The CDR3 runs to 13 residues. Germline assignment: CDR1 SGHTA and CDR2 FQGNSA. Trimming removed 4 bases from V and 10 bases from J; junction bases left unmatched: 6. The CDR3 region is CASSSGGPSEQFF. CDR3 in DNA: TGTGCCAGCAGCTCGGGAGGGCCAAGCGAGCAGTTCTTC. Using reference TRBV7-2 and TRBJ2-1 for the parts outside the CDR3, the full variable domain is GAGVSQSPSNKVTEKGKDVELRCDPISGHTALYWYRQSLGQGLEFLIYFQGNSAPDKSGLPSDRFSAERTGGSVSTLTIQRTQQEDSAVYLCASSSGGPSEQFFGPGTRLTVL.

This clone showed up just a few times. The chain is built from TRBV11-2 and TRBJ1-4; no definite D call. This CDR3 comprises 15 residues. Germline V gene lookup returns CDR1 SGHAT and CDR2 FQNNGV. The V gene lost 0 bases and the J gene lost 2 bases, with 7 bases spanning the gap. CDR3 DNA: TGTGCCAGCAGCTTAGAACTCCCGACTAATGAAAAACTGTTTTTT. Encoded protein: CASSLELPTNEKLFF. Variable domain in full (rest from reference TRBV11-2 and TRBJ1-4): EAGVAQSPRYKIIEKRQSVAFWCNPISGHATLYWYQQILGQGPKLLIQFQNNGVVDDSQLPKDRFSAERLKGVDSTLKIQPAKLEDSAVYLCASSLELPTNEKLFFGSGTQLSVL.

This clone came up a few times. V and J are TRBV28 and TRBJ2-3; TRBD2 is a possible D gene (6 bases). The CDR3 extends over 16 amino acids. Germline V gene lookup returns CDR1 MDHEN and CDR2 SYDVKM. The germline V and J ends were trimmed by 5 bases and 5 bases, with 20 bases remaining between them. This chain's CDR3 is CASSVALGGVGDTQYF. As DNA, the CDR3 is TGTGCCAGCAGTGTAGCCCTGGGCGGGGTCGGAGATACGCAGTATTTT. The whole variable domain, filled in from reference TRBV28 and TRBJ2-3, reads DVKVTQSSRYLVKRTGEKVFLECVQDMDHENMFWYRQDPGLGLRLIYFSYDVKMKEKGDIPEGYSVSREKKERFSLILESASTNQTSMYLCASSVALGGVGDTQYFGPGTRLTVL.

The rearrangement uses TRBV5-6 and TRBJ2-2; 9 bases line up with TRBD1. This CDR3 is 15 amino acids long. Germline loops: CDR1 SGHDT, CDR2 YYEEEE. The J segment lost 0 bases and the V segment lost 3 bases, leaving 0 bases of the junction unmatched. In DNA form, the CDR3 reads TGTGCCAGCAGCTGGACAGGGGCGAACACCGGGGAGCTGTTTTTT. It codes for CASSWTGANTGELFF.